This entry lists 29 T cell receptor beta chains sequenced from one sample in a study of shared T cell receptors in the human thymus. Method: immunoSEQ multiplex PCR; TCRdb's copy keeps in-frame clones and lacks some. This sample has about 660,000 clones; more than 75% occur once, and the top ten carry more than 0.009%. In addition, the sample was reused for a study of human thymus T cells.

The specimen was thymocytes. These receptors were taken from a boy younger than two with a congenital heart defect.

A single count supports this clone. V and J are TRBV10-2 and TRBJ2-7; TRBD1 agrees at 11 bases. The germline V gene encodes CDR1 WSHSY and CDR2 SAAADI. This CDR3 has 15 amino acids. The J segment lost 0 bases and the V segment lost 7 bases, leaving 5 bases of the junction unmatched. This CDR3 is CASMRTGGTSYEQYF. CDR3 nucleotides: TGCGCCAGCATGAGGACAGGGGGCACCTCCTACGAGCAGTACTTC.

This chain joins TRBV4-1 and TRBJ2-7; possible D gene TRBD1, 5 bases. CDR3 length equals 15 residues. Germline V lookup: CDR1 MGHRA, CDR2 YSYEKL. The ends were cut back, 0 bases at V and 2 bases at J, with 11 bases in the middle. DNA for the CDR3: TGCGCCAGCAGCCAAGAGACCCAGGGAACCTACGAGCAGTACTTC. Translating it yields CASSQETQGTYEQYF.

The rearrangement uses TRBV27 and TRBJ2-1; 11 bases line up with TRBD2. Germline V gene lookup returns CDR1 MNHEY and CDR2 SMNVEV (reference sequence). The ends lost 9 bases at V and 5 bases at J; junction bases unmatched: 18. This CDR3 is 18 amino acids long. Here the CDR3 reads CARPRRTSGLGIDNEQFF. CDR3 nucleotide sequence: TGTGCCAGACCGAGGAGGACTAGCGGGTTGGGAATTGACAATGAGCAGTTCTTC.

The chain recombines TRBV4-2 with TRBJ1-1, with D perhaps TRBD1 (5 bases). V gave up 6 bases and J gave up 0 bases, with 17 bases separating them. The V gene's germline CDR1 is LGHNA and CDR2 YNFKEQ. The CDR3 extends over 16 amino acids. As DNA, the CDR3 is TGTGCCAGCAGTCAGGCCACAGACAGATTGAACACTGAAGCTTTCTTT. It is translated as CASSQATDRLNTEAFF.

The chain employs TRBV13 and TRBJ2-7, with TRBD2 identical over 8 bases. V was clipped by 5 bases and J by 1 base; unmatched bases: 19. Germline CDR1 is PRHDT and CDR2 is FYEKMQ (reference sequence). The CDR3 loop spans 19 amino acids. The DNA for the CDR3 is TGTGCCAGCAGCAGAAAGGCTAGCGGGCTCCACTCCCAATCCTACGAGCAGTACTTC. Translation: CASSRKASGLHSQSYEQYF.

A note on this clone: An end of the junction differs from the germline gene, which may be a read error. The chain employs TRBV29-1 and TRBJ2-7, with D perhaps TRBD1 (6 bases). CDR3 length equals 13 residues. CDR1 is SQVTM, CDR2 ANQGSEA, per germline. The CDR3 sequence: CSGMTGHSCEQYF. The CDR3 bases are TGCAGCGGGATGACAGGTCACTCCTGCGAGCAGTACTTC.

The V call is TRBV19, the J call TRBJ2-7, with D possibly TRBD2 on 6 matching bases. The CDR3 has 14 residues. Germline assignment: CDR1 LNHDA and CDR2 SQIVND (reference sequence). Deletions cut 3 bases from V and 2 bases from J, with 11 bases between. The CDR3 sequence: CASSIWAGPYEQYF. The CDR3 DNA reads TGTGCCAGTAGTATCTGGGCGGGACCCTACGAGCAGTACTTC.

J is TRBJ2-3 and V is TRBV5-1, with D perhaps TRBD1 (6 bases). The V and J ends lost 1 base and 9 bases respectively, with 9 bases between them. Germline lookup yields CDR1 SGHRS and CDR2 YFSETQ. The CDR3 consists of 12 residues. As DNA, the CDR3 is TGCGCCAGCAGCTTGTCCGGACAGACGCAGTATTTT. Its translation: CASSLSGQTQYF.

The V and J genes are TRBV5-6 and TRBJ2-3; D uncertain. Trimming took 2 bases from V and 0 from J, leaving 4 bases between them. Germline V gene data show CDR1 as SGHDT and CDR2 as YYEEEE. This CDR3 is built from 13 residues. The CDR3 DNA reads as TGTGCCAGCAGCTTCAATAGCACAGATACGCAGTATTTT. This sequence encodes CASSFNSTDTQYF.

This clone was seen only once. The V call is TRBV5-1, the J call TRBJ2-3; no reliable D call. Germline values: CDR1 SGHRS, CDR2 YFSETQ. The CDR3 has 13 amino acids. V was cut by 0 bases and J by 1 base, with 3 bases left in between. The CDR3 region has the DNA TGCGCCAGCAGCTTGGCTCGCACAGATACGCAGTATTTT. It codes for CASSLARTDTQYF. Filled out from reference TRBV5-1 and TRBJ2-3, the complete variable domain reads KAGVTQTPRYLIKTRGQQVTLSCSPISGHRSVSWYQQTPGQGLQFLFEYFSETQRNKGNFPGRFSGRQFSNSRSEMNVSTLELGDSALYLCASSLARTDTQYFGPGTRLTVL.

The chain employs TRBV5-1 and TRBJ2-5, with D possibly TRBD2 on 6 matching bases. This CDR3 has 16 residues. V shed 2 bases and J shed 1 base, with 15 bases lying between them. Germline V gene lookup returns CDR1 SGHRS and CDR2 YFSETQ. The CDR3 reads CASSFQGLRTQETQYF. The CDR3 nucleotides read TGCGCCAGCAGCTTTCAGGGACTGAGGACCCAAGAGACCCAGTACTTC.

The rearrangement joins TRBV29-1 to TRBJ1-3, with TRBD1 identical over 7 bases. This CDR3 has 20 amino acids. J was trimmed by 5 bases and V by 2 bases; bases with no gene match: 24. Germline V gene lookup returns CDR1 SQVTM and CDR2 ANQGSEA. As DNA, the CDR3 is TGCAGCGTTGAATCTCAGAGTTCCCGGGGGAGACAGGGTACTAGAAACACCATATATTTT. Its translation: CSVESQSSRGRQGTRNTIYF.

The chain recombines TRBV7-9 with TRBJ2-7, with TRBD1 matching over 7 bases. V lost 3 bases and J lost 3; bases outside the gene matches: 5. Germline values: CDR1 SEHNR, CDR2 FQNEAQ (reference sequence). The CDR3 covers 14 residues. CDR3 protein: CASSFRAGGYEQYF. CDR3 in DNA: TGTGCCAGCAGCTTCCGAGCAGGGGGCTACGAGCAGTACTTC.

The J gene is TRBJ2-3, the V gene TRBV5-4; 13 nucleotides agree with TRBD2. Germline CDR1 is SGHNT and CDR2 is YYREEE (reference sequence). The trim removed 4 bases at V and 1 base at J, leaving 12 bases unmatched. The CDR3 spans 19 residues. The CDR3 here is CASSPPGTSGNPRTDTQYF. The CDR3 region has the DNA TGTGCCAGCAGCCCACCCGGGACTAGCGGGAACCCCCGCACAGATACGCAGTATTTT.

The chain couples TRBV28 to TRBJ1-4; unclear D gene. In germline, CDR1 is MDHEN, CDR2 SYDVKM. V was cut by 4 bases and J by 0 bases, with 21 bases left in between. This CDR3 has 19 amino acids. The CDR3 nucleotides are TGTGCCAGCAGTTCTACTATCGGCTTAAGAGGTGCAACTAATGAAAAACTGTTTTTT. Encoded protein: CASSSTIGLRGATNEKLFF. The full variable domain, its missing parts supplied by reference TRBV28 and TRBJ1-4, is DVKVTQSSRYLVKRTGEKVFLECVQDMDHENMFWYRQDPGLGLRLIYFSYDVKMKEKGDIPEGYSVSREKKERFSLILESASTNQTSMYLCASSSTIGLRGATNEKLFFGSGTQLSVL.

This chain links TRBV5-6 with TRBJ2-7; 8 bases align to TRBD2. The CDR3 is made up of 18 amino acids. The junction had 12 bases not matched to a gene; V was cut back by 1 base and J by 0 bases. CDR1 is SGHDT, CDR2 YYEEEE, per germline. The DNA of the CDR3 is TGTGCCAGCAGCTTGTCCAGCGGGAGTGCCCTTATCTCCTACGAGCAGTACTTC. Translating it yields CASSLSSGSALISYEQYF.

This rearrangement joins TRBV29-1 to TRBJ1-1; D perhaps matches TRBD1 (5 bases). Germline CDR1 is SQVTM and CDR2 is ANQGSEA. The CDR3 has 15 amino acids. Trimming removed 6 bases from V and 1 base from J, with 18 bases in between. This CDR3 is CSVVQGKGRNTEAFF. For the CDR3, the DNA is TGCAGCGTGGTTCAGGGAAAAGGCAGGAACACTGAAGCTTTCTTT.

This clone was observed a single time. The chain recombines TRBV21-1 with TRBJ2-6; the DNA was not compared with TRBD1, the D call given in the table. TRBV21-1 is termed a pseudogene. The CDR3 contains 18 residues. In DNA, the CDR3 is TGTGCCAGCAGCAAACGGGGGACAGGGGGCTACGGGGCCAACGTCCTGACTTTC. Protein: CASSKRGTGGYGANVLTF.

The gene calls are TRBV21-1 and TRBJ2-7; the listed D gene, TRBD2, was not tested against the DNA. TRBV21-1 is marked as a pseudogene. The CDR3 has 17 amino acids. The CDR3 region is CASSKGGDLSLIYEQYF. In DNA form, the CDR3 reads TGTGCCAGCAGCAAAGGGGGGGACTTGAGCTTAATCTACGAGCAGTACTTC.

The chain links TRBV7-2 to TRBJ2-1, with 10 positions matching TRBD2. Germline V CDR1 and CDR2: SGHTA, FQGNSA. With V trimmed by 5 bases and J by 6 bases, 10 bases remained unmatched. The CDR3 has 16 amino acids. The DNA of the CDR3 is TGTGCCAGCAGCCCCTGGTTAGCGGGAGGCGGCAATGAGCAGTTCTTC. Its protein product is CASSPWLAGGGNEQFF.

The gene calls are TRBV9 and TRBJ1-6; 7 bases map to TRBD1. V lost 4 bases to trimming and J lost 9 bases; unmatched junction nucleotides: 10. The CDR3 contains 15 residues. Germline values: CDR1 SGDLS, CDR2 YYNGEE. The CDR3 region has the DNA TGTGCCAGCAGCTCACCAGGGGGAATGGGTTCACCCCTCCACTTT. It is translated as CASSSPGGMGSPLHF.

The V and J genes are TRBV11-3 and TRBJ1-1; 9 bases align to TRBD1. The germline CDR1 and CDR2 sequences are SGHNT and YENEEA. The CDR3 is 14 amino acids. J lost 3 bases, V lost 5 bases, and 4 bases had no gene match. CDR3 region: CASSRQGVDTEAFF. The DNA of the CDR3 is TGTGCCAGCAGCCGACAGGGGGTAGACACTGAAGCTTTCTTT.

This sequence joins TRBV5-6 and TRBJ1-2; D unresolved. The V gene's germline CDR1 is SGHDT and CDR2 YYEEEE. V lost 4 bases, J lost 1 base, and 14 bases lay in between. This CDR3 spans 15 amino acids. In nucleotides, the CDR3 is TGTGCCAGCAGCCCTGGCACGGGATTTAACTATGGCTACACCTTC. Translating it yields CASSPGTGFNYGYTF.

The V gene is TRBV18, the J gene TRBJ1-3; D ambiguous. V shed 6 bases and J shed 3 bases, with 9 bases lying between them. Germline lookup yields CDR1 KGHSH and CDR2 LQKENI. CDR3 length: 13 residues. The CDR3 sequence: CASSVGGGNTIYF. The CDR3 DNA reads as TGTGCCAGCTCTGTGGGAGGTGGAAACACCATATATTTT.

In DNA, the CDR3 is TGTGCCAGCAGTGAAGCGGCCACAGATACGCAGTATTTT. Translated: CASSEAATDTQYF. V usage is TRBV2 and J usage is TRBJ2-3; D uncertain. This CDR3 has 13 residues. Trimming removed 0 bases from V and 2 bases from J, with 3 bases in between. Germline CDR1 is SNHLY and CDR2 is FYNNEI.

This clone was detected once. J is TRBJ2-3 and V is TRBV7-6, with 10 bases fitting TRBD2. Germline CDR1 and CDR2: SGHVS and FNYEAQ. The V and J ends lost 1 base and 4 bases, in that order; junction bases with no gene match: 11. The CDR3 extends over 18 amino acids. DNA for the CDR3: TGTGCCAGCAGCTTAGACGTCACTAGCGGGAAGGGGGCAGATACGCAGTATTTT. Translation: CASSLDVTSGKGADTQYF.

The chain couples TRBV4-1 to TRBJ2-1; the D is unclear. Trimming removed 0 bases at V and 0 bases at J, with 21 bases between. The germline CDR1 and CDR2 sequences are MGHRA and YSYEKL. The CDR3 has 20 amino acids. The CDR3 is CASSQEVSLNSQLSYNEQFF. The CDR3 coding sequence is TGCGCCAGCAGCCAAGAAGTGAGCCTCAACTCGCAACTCTCCTACAATGAGCAGTTCTTC.

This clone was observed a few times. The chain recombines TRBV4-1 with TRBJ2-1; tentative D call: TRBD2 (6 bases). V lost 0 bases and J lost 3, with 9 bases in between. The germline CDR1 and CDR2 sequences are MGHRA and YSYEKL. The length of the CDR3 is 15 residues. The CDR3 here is CASSQDAGSYNEQFF. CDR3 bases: TGCGCCAGCAGCCAAGACGCGGGAAGCTACAATGAGCAGTTCTTC.

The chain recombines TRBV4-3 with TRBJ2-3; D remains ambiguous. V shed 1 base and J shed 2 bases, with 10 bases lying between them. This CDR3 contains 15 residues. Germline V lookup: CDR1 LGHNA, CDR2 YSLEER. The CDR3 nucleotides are TGCGCCAGCAGCCAAGTACAGAAACACACAGATACGCAGTATTTT. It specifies CASSQVQKHTDTQYF.